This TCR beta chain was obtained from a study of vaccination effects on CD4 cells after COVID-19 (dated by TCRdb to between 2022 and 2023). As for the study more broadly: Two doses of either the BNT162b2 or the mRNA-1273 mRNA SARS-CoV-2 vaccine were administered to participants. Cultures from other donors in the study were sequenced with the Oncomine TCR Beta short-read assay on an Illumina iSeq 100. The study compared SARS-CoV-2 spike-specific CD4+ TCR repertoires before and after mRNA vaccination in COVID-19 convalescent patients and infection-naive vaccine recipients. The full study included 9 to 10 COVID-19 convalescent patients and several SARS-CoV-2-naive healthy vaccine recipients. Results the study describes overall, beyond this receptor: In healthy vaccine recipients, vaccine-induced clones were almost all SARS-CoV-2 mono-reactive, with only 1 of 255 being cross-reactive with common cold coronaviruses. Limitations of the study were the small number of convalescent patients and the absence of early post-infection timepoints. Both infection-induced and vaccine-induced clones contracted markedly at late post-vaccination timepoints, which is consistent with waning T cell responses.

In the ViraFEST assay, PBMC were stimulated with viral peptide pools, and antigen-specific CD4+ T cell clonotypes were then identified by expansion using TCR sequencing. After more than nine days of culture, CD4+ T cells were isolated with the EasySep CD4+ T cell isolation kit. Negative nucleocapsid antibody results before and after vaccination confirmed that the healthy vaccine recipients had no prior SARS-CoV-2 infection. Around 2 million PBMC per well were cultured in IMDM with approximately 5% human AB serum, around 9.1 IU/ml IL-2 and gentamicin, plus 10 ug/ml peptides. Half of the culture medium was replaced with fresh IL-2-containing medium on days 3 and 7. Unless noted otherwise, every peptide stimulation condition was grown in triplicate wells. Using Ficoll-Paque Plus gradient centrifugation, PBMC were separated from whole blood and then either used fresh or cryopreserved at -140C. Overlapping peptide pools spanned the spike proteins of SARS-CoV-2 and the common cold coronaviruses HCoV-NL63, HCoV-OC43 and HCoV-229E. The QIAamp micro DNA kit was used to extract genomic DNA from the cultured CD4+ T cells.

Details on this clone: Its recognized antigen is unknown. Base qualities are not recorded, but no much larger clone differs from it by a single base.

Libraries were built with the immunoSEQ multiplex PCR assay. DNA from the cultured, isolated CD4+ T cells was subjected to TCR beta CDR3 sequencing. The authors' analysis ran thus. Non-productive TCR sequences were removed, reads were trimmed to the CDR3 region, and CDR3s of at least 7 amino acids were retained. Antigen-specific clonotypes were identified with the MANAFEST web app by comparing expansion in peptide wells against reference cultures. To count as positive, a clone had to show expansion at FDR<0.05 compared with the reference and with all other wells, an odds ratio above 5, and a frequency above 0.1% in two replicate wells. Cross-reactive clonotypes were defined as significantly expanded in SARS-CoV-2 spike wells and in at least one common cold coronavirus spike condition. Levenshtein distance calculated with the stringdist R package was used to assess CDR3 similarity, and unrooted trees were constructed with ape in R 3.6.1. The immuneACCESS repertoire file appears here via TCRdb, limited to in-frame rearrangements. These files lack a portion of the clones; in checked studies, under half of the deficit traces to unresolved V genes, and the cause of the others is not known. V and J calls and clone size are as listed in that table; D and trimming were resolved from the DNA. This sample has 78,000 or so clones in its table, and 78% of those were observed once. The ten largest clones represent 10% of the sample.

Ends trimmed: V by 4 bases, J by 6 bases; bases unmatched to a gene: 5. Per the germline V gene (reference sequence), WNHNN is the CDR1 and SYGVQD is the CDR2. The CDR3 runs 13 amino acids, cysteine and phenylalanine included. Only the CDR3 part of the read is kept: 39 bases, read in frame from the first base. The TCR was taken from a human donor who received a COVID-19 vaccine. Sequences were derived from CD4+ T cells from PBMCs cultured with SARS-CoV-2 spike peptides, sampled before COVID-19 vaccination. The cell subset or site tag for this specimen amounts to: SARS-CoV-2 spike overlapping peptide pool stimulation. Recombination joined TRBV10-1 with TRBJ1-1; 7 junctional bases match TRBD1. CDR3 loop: CASSALGQSEAFF. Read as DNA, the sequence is TGCGCCAGCAGTGCACTGGGACAGTCTGAAGCTTTCTTT.